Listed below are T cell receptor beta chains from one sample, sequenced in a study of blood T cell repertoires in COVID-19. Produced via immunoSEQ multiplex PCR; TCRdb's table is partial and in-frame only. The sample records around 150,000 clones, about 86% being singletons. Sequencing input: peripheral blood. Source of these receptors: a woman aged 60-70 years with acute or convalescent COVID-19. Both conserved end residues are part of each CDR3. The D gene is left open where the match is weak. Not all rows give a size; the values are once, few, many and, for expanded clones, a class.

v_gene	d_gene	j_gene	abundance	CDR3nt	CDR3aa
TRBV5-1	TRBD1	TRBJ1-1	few	TGCGCCAGCAGCAAGCAACCGGGACAGGGGAACACTGAAGCTTTCTTT	CASSKQPGQGNTEAFF
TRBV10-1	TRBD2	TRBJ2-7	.	TGCGCCAGCAGTGAGGGTTTGGTAGCGGGAGCCTACGAGCAGTACTTC	CASSEGLVAGAYEQYF
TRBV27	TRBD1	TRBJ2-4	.	TGTGCCAGCAGTTTATGGGCAGGGGGCCGGGGAAACATTCAGTACTTC	CASSLWAGGRGNIQYF
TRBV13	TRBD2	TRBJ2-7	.	TGTGCCAGCAGCCTCCGGATTTCGGGGGGATTCGAGCAGTACTTC	CASSLRISGGFEQYF
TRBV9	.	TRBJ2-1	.	TGTGCCAGCAGCGTAAATAGACTGGAAAATGAGCAGTTCTTC	CASSVNRLENEQFF
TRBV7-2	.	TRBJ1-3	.	TGTGCCAGCAGCTTAGTTGGGGGGTTCTCTGGAAACACCATATATTTT	CASSLVGGFSGNTIYF
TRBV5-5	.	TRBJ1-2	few	.	CASSLVGVGSRDTF
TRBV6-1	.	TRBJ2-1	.	TGTGCCAGCAGTGAAGAAGTCGGCCTAGCGTCCTACAATGAGCAGTTCTTC	CASSEEVGLASYNEQFF
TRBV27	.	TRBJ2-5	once	TGTGCCAGCAGTTTCAGGGTTATGGAGACCCAGTACTTC	CASSFRVMETQYF
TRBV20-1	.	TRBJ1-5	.	TGCAGTGCTAGTCGGGGGACGGATAGCAATCAGCCCCAGCATTTT	CSASRGTDSNQPQHF
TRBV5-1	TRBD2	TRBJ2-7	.	TGCGCCAGCAGCTTGGCCGGGACTAGCTCTTCCCCATTGTACTTC	CASSLAGTSSSPLYF
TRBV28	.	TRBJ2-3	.	TGTGCCAGCAGTTTATTCAAGGGGGACATTCTAGGAGATACGCAGTATTTT	CASSLFKGDILGDTQYF
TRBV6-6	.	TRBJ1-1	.	TGTGCCAGCAGTGGGCAAGTGAAGAACACTGAAGCTTTCTTT	CASSGQVKNTEAFF
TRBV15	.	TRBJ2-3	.	TGTGCCACCAGCAGAAACACGGGTCTCCCCACAGATACGCAGTATTTT	CATSRNTGLPTDTQYF
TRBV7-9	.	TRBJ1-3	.	TGTGCCAGCAGCTTAACTAGGACGGAGGGAAACACCATATATTTT	CASSLTRTEGNTIYF
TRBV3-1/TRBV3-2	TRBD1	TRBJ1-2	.	TGTGCCAGCAGCCGACAGGGGCGAGGCTACACCTTC	CASSRQGRGYTF
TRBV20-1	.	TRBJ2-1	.	TGCAGTGCCCCCCAAGCGGTTGAGCAGTTCTTC	CSAPQAVEQFF
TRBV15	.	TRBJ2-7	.	TGTGCCACCAGCAGAGATGCCCAGATTCCGGAGCAGTACTTC	CATSRDAQIPEQYF
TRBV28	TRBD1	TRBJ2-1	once	TGTGCCAGCAACCTACGGACAGGGAGAAAAAATGAGCAGTTCTTC	CASNLRTGRKNEQFF